This T cell receptor (beta chain) emerged from a study of blood T cell repertoires in COVID-19. About the research overall: Samples came from the United States, Italy and Spain, spanning acute and convalescent COVID-19. The analysed material was cDNA or gDNA that came from T cells, B-cell-depleted T cells, or PBMCs.

Methods used by the authors: By means of reference gene primer amplification, nucleated cell counts were estimated. Sequencing was performed with immunoSEQ multiplex PCR; in TCRdb, only in-frame clones are kept and a portion is missing. For V, J and clone size, that table is used; D and trimming come from the DNA. Of roughly 32,000 clones listed, around 87% are singletons. This clone was detected only a few times. The CDR3 is made up of 14 amino acids. Germline-derived CDR1 and CDR2 are SEHNR and FQNEAQ (reference sequence). The V end lost 2 bases, the J end lost 7 bases, and 11 bases lay between the germline ends.

The receptor was derived from a man over 45 with active or convalescent COVID-19. V and J are TRBV7-9 and TRBJ1-4, with D tentatively TRBD1 (6 bases). Source material: peripheral blood. The CDR3 reads CASSLRGAFEKLFF. The DNA for the CDR3 is TGTGCCAGCAGCTTACGGGGGGCGTTTGAAAAACTGTTTTTT.